Listed below are T cell receptor beta chains from one sample, sequenced in a study of T cells after yellow fever vaccination. Via MiXCR, TCRdb re-called the 5' RACE reads, giving one row per CDR3 protein. There are around 610,000 distinct CDR3 sequences in the sample; roughly 14% occur only once, and over 12% lies in the top ten. The starting material was PBMCs, obtained on the day of the yellow fever booster vaccination. The receptor source for this set is a young man who received the YFV17D yellow fever vaccine. Both conserved end residues are part of each CDR3. A D gene is named only where the DNA matches it firmly. Clone sizes are given selectively: once, few, many, or a class where the clone is expanded.

>TRBV29-1|TRBJ2-3|TRBD2|few
CSASNLAGGFTDTQYF
TGCAGCGCTTCAAATTTAGCGGGGGGATTCACAGATACGCAGTATTTT
>TRBV29-1|TRBJ2-5|NA|many
CSVVRGSETQYF
TGCAGCGTTGTCCGGGGCTCAGAGACCCAGTACTTC
>TRBV20-1|TRBJ2-5|TRBD1|once
CSATDRGRARETQYF
TGCAGTGCTACGGACAGGGGGCGCGCTCGGGAGACCCAGTACTTC
>TRBV20-1|TRBJ2-7|TRBD2|NA
CSAPGGLAGGYEQYF
TGCAGTGCTCCCGGTGGACTAGCGGGAGGGTACGAGCAGTACTTC
>TRBV12-3/TRBV12-4|TRBJ1-5|TRBD1|few
CASKGGQGAQPQHF
TGTGCCAGCAAGGGAGGACAGGGGGCTCAGCCCCAGCATTTT
>TRBV20-1|TRBJ1-6|NA|NA
CSARHGANSPLHF
TGCAGTGCTAGACACGGGGCCAATTCACCCCTCCACTTT
>TRBV4-2|TRBJ2-5|TRBD1|NA
CASSLQVFGTGAKETQYF
TGTGCCAGCAGCCTACAAGTTTTCGGGACAGGGGCCAAAGAGACCCAGTACTTC
>TRBV20-1|TRBJ1-1|TRBD1|NA
CSARVGQAPGGTMNTEAFF
TGCAGTGCTAGAGTTGGACAGGCGCCTGGAGGCACAATGAACACTGAAGCTTTCTTT
>TRBV12-3/TRBV12-4|TRBJ1-6|TRBD1|few
CASSRTGGDNSPLHF
TGTGCCAGCAGTAGGACAGGGGGGGATAATTCACCCCTCCACTTT
>TRBV10-3|TRBJ2-5|TRBD1|NA
CATGQGALQRETQYF
TGTGCCACCGGACAGGGGGCCCTCCAACGGGAGACCCAGTACTTC